These 18 T cell receptor beta chains share one sample of origin, sequenced in a study of blood T cell repertoires in COVID-19. The method was immunoSEQ multiplex PCR; TCRdb's version includes in-frame clones alone and lacks a portion of them. This table holds fewer than 75,000 clones, roughly 90% found once. What was sequenced was peripheral blood. The receptors derive from a human donor in a cohort sampled during active COVID-19.

This rearrangement joins TRBV6-5 to TRBJ1-1; the D gene is possibly TRBD1 (5 bases). The germline CDR1 and CDR2 sequences are MNHEY and SVGAGI. CDR3 length equals 13 residues. The V end lost 6 bases, the J end lost 0 bases, and 8 bases lay between the germline ends. The DNA for the CDR3 is TGTGCCAGCAGCGAGACAGTGAACACTGAAGCTTTCTTT. Protein product: CASSETVNTEAFF.

The J gene is TRBJ2-7, the V gene TRBV10-3, with D tentatively TRBD1 (6 bases). Germline V gene data show CDR1 as ENHRY and CDR2 as SYGVKD. Trimming removed 2 bases from V and 3 bases from J, with 8 bases in between. The CDR3 is 13 amino acids. CDR3 coding DNA: TGTGCCATCAGTGAGGGACAGCGCTACGAGCAGTACTTC. Residues: CAISEGQRYEQYF.

This chain uses TRBV7-9 with TRBJ2-2; possibly TRBD1 for D (6 bases). Germline loops: CDR1 SEHNR, CDR2 FQNEAQ (reference sequence). V was clipped by 1 base and J by 4 bases, with 22 bases between them. CDR3 length: 19 amino acids. This chain's CDR3 is CASSLEWSVRGDGTGELFF. CDR3 nucleotides: TGTGCCAGCAGCTTAGAGTGGAGCGTCAGGGGAGACGGCACCGGGGAGCTGTTTTTT.

V gene TRBV18 combines with J gene TRBJ2-7; D is perhaps TRBD2 (6 bases). CDR1 is KGHSH, CDR2 LQKENI, per germline. CDR3 length: 15 amino acids. Trimming shortened V by 3 bases and J by 4 bases, and 16 bases separated the two germline ends. The CDR3 protein is CASSPYDGGAYEQYF. CDR3 sequence (DNA): TGTGCCAGCTCACCCTATGACGGGGGAGCTTACGAGCAGTACTTC.

This clone appeared a single time. The rearrangement links TRBV28 to TRBJ2-7; 9 nucleotides match TRBD1. The CDR3 runs to 14 residues. Trimming at V came to 6 bases and at J to 3 bases, leaving 6 bases not matched to a gene. Germline V gives CDR1 MDHEN, CDR2 SYDVKM. CDR3 region: CASRSRTGDYEQYF. The CDR3 bases are TGTGCCAGCAGGTCCCGGACAGGGGACTACGAGCAGTACTTC. The complete variable domain, with remaining parts taken from reference TRBV28 and TRBJ2-7, reads DVKVTQSSRYLVKRTGEKVFLECVQDMDHENMFWYRQDPGLGLRLIYFSYDVKMKEKGDIPEGYSVSREKKERFSLILESASTNQTSMYLCASRSRTGDYEQYFGPGTRLTVT.

This sequence joins TRBV6-5 and TRBJ2-5; TRBD2 matches 8 bases. Germline loops: CDR1 MNHEY, CDR2 SVGAGI. CDR3 length equals 15 residues. The ends lost 7 bases at V and 0 bases at J; junction bases unmatched: 7. In nucleotides, the CDR3 is TGTGCCAGCACCTTCGGGGGGGGCCACCAAGAGACCCAGTACTTC. This gives the protein CASTFGGGHQETQYF.

The rearrangement uses TRBV28 and TRBJ1-1; possibly TRBD1 for D (5 bases). The CDR3 has 12 residues. Trimming removed 3 bases at V and 10 bases at J, with 12 bases between. Per the germline V gene, CDR1 is MDHEN and CDR2 is SYDVKM. This CDR3 is CASSFPRVGAFF. The CDR3 DNA is TGTGCCAGCAGTTTCCCCAGGGTCGGAGCTTTCTTT.

V and J are TRBV6-5 and TRBJ2-2, with TRBD2 identical over 7 bases. Germline V gene lookup returns CDR1 MNHEY and CDR2 SVGAGI. CDR3 length: 13 residues. The CDR3 DNA follows: TGTGCTACCAGCGGGACCCCCACCGGGGAGCTGTTTTTT. It is translated as CATSGTPTGELFF.

V usage is TRBV14 and J usage is TRBJ1-3; unclear D gene. This CDR3 region has 15 residues. Trimming removed 1 base at V and 9 bases at J, with 16 bases between. Germline values: CDR1 SGHDN, CDR2 FVKESK. CDR3 coding DNA: TGTGCCAGCAGCCAAGCACTACGGGGTCGAAGCACCATATATTTT. It specifies CASSQALRGRSTIYF. Drawing the rest from reference TRBV14 and TRBJ1-3, the complete variable domain is EAGVTQFPSHSVIEKGQTVTLRCDPISGHDNLYWYRRVMGKEIKFLLHFVKESKQDESGMPNNRFLAERTGGTYSTLKVQPAELEDSGVYFCASSQALRGRSTIYFGEGSWLTVV.

The chain is built from TRBV29-1 and TRBJ2-7; 13 bases line up with TRBD2. The junction had 14 bases not matched to a gene; V was cut back by 6 bases and J by 3 bases. CDR3 length: 17 residues. CDR1 is SQVTM and CDR2 is ANQGSEA in the germline V gene. As DNA, the CDR3 is TGCAGCGTCCAACGTAAACTAGCGGGAGGGCTCTTCTACGAGCAGTACTTC. Translated, it gives CSVQRKLAGGLFYEQYF.

The chain joins TRBV5-1 to TRBJ2-7; 10 bases agree with TRBD1. Looked up from germline, CDR1 is SGHRS and CDR2 is YFSETQ. J lost 4 bases, V lost 5 bases, and 6 bases had no gene match. This CDR3 has 14 residues. The chain's CDR3 is CASSPWDRGYEQYF. The CDR3 DNA is TGCGCCAGCAGTCCCTGGGACAGGGGTTACGAGCAGTACTTC.

CDR3: CASSYSPDRGETQYF. CDR3 sequence (DNA): TGTGCCAGCAGTTACTCGCCGGACAGAGGAGAGACCCAGTACTTC. The chain recombines TRBV6-6 with TRBJ2-5; possible D gene TRBD1, 6 bases. This CDR3 has 15 residues. Germline V CDR1 and CDR2: MNHNY, SVGAGI (reference sequence). The ends were cut back, 0 bases at V and 4 bases at J, with 12 bases in the middle.

The chain is built from TRBV29-1 and TRBJ2-2, with a possible D match to TRBD2 (6 bases). V was trimmed by 1 base and J by 3 bases, leaving 9 bases between them. The CDR3 length is 14 residues. The germline gives CDR1 SQVTM, CDR2 ANQGSEA. In DNA, the CDR3 is TGCAGCGTTGAAGGCGGGACCTACACCGGGGAGCTGTTTTTT. Translation gives CSVEGGTYTGELFF.

The chain uses TRBV4-2 and TRBJ2-1; 12 bases map to TRBD2. CDR3 length: 17 amino acids. Germline CDR1 reads LGHNA; CDR2 reads YNFKEQ. Unmatched junction bases numbered 11, after V lost 3 bases and J lost 8 bases. Here the CDR3 DNA reads TGTGCCAGCAGCCAGGATTCGACTAGCGGGAGTTGGGATGAGCAGTTCTTC. Its protein product is CASSQDSTSGSWDEQFF.

The chain couples TRBV6-2 or TRBV6-3 to TRBJ2-1; D may be TRBD2 (6 bases). The V end lost 0 bases, the J end lost 3 bases, and 6 bases lay between the germline ends. Germline values: CDR1 MNHEY, CDR2 SVGEGT. The CDR3 has 14 residues. Here the CDR3 reads CASSYSSGYNEQFF. Here the CDR3 DNA reads TGTGCCAGCAGTTACTCTAGCGGCTACAATGAGCAGTTCTTC.

The chain recombines TRBV7-9 with TRBJ1-2, with D unclear. The germline CDR1 and CDR2 sequences are SEHNR and FQNEAQ (reference sequence). The CDR3 has 13 residues. Between the trimmed V and J ends, which lost 2 bases and 5 bases, there was a span of 9 bases. CDR3 sequence reads: CASSLIGEYGYTF. The CDR3 DNA follows: TGTGCCAGCAGCTTAATCGGAGAATATGGCTACACCTTC.

V gene TRBV7-3 combines with J gene TRBJ1-5, with 9 bases fitting TRBD1. V was clipped by 3 bases and J by 0 bases; unmatched bases: 9. This CDR3 region has 18 residues. Germline V gene sequence: CDR1 SGHTA, CDR2 FQGTGA. In nucleotides, the CDR3 is TGTGCCAGCAGCTTCGGACAGGGGAGGGGGTTTAGCAATCAGCCCCAGCATTTT. It translates to CASSFGQGRGFSNQPQHF.

The chain carries TRBV10-3 and TRBJ2-3; 8 bases align to TRBD1. The length of the CDR3 is 16 residues. V was pared by 1 base and J by 2 bases, with 5 bases of the junction left unmatched. The germline V gene encodes CDR1 ENHRY and CDR2 SYGVKD. The CDR3 DNA sequence: TGTGCCATCAGTGAGTGGGCAGGGGGCTCCACAGATACGCAGTATTTT. This translates into CAISEWAGGSTDTQYF.